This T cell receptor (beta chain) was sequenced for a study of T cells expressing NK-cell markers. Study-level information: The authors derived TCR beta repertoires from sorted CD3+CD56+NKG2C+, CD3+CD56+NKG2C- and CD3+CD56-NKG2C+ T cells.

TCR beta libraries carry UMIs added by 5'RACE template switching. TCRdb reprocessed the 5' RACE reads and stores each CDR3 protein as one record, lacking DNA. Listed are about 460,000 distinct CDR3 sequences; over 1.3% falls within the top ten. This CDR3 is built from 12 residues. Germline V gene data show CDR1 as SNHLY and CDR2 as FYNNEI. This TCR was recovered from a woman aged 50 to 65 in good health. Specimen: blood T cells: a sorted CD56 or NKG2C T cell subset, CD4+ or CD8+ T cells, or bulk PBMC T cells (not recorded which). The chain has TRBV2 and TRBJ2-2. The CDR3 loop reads CASGYRVGELFF.